A single sample is the source of the 23 T cell receptor beta chains below, sequenced in a study of blood T cell repertoires in COVID-19. Sequencing used immunoSEQ multiplex PCR; TCRdb keeps in-frame clones, though not all of them. The sample lists more than 100,000 clones, roughly 87% occurring once. What was sequenced was peripheral blood. Receptors originate from a man older than 75 with acute or convalescent COVID-19.

The chain uses TRBV30 and TRBJ1-1; 11 bases fit TRBD1. Per germline, CDR1 GTSNPN and CDR2 SVGIG (reference sequence). The CDR3 spans 17 residues. With 0 bases clipped from V and 2 bases from J, the junction kept 8 bases outside the gene matches. The CDR3 DNA reads as TGTGCCTGGAGTGTACTGTTTGGACAGGGGGCAAACACTGAAGCTTTCTTT. This encodes CAWSVLFGQGANTEAFF. Drawing the rest from reference TRBV30 and TRBJ1-1, the complete variable domain is SQTIHQWPATLVQPVGSPLSLECTVEGTSNPNLYWYRQAAGRGLQLLFYSVGIGQISSEVPQNLSASRPQDRQFILSSKKLLLSDSGFYLCAWSVLFGQGANTEAFFGQGTRLTVV.

This clone was seen a handful of times. The V gene is TRBV5-1, the J gene TRBJ2-1, with TRBD2 matching 11 bases. CDR1 and CDR2 (germline): SGHRS, YFSETQ. This CDR3 is built from 16 residues. After removal of 0 bases from V and 7 bases from J, the junction contained 6 bases not matched to a gene. CDR3 in DNA: TGCGCCAGCAGCTTGGTACTAGCGGGAGCGGGAAATGAGCAGTTCTTC. It codes for CASSLVLAGAGNEQFF.

The chain is built from TRBV30 and TRBJ1-3; 7 positions agree with TRBD1. The CDR3 contains 13 residues. CDR1 and CDR2 (germline): GTSNPN, SVGIG (reference sequence). V lost 2 bases to trimming and J lost 2 bases; unmatched junction nucleotides: 0. The chain's CDR3 is CAWSTGAGNTIYF. The CDR3 bases are TGTGCCTGGAGTACAGGGGCTGGAAACACCATATATTTT.

This clone showed up just a few times. V is TRBV10-2 and J is TRBJ1-6; D possibly corresponds to TRBD1 (6 bases). CDR3 size: 15 residues. Trimming took off 2 bases at V and 8 bases at J, with 13 bases between the two ends. Germline V CDR1 and CDR2: WSHSY, SAAADI. The DNA of the CDR3 is TGCGCCAGCAGTGAGCATATAGACAGGTATTCACCCCTCCACTTT. Translation: CASSEHIDRYSPLHF.

V gene TRBV5-1 combines with J gene TRBJ2-2; 9 bases map to TRBD2. V shed 4 bases, J shed 1 base, and the junction held 5 bases outside the gene matches. CDR1 is SGHRS and CDR2 is YFSETQ in the germline V gene. The CDR3 length is 16 residues. CDR3 coding DNA: TGCGCCAGCAGCCCCGAAGCGGGAGGGAACACCGGGGAGCTGTTTTTT. Protein sequence: CASSPEAGGNTGELFF.

CDR3 DNA sequence: TGTGCCAGCAGCAAGGGACAGGGGAACTCTGGAAACACCATATATTTT. Its translation: CASSKGQGNSGNTIYF. This chain connects TRBV9 to TRBJ1-3, with TRBD1 matching over 10 bases. V dropped 4 bases and J dropped 0; count of bases not matched to a gene: 4. This CDR3 is built from 16 residues. Germline-derived CDR1 and CDR2 are SGDLS and YYNGEE.

The chain recombines TRBV29-1 with TRBJ2-7; perhaps TRBD1 as D (5 bases). Between the trimmed V and J ends, which lost 5 bases and 2 bases, there was a span of 19 bases. Germline CDR1 reads SQVTM; CDR2 reads ANQGSEA. There are 15 residues in the CDR3. For the CDR3, the DNA is TGCAGCGTTCTTCCAAACAGGCCTAATACCTACGAGCAGTACTTC. Protein sequence: CSVLPNRPNTYEQYF.

The chain is built from TRBV19 and TRBJ1-2; D is perhaps TRBD1 (6 bases). Trimming removed 5 bases at V and 4 bases at J, with 11 bases between. Per germline, CDR1 LNHDA and CDR2 SQIVND (reference sequence). This CDR3 is 13 amino acids long. CDR3 in DNA: TGTGCCAGTAGTGTCGGGACAATCTATGGCTACACCTTC. Translating it yields CASSVGTIYGYTF.

This clone is a singleton in its sample. The genes are TRBV5-6 and TRBJ1-1; D may be TRBD1 (5 bases). V gave up 4 bases and J gave up 6 bases, with 10 bases separating them. Germline CDR1 reads SGHDT; CDR2 reads YYEEEE. There are 12 residues in the CDR3. In DNA, the CDR3 is TGTGCCAGCAGCGTCGGGGGGGCTGAAGCTTTCTTT. This sequence encodes CASSVGGAEAFF.

This sequence joins TRBV27 and TRBJ2-1, with 7 nucleotides matching TRBD2. The CDR3 sequence is 17 residues long. Germline CDR1 and CDR2: MNHEY and SMNVEV (reference sequence). The junction had 13 bases not matched to a gene; V was cut back by 2 bases and J by 6 bases. The CDR3 loop is CASSLPTGTTSGNEQFF. DNA of the CDR3: TGTGCCAGCAGTTTACCCACCGGGACTACTTCAGGCAATGAGCAGTTCTTC.

The chain uses TRBV28 and TRBJ1-4; no definite D call. Germline CDR1 reads MDHEN; CDR2 reads SYDVKM. V was clipped by 7 bases and J by 0 bases, with 12 bases between them. The CDR3 covers 15 residues. The CDR3 bases are TGTGCCAGCATCCCCGGCGGGACAACTAATGAAAAACTGTTTTTT. Translation: CASIPGGTTNEKLFF.

The chain employs TRBV15 and TRBJ2-3, with TRBD2 identical over 12 bases. Germline V gene data show CDR1 as LNHNV and CDR2 as YYDKDF (reference sequence). V lost 0 bases to trimming and J lost 4 bases; unmatched junction nucleotides: 8. This CDR3 is built from 18 residues. The CDR3 DNA reads as TGTGCCACCAGCAGAGATTCCGCGACTAGCGGGAGAGCAGATACGCAGTATTTT. Protein: CATSRDSATSGRADTQYF.

The chain combines TRBV18 with TRBJ2-7; D remains ambiguous. The CDR3 has 12 amino acids. Germline lookup yields CDR1 KGHSH and CDR2 LQKENI. Trimming took off 2 bases at V and 4 bases at J, with 6 bases between the two ends. The CDR3: CASSPESYEQYF. CDR3 nucleotides: TGTGCCAGCTCACCAGAGTCATACGAGCAGTACTTC.

This chain joins TRBV5-4 and TRBJ1-2; D gene uncertain. The CDR3 contains 12 residues. Germline-derived CDR1 and CDR2 are SGHNT and YYREEE (reference sequence). The V end lost 1 base, the J end lost 8 bases, and 9 bases lay between the germline ends. CDR3 amino acids: CASSLWTGGYTF. Here the CDR3 DNA reads TGTGCCAGCAGCTTGTGGACTGGCGGCTACACCTTC.

This clone is a singleton in its sample. One end of the junction is discordant with germline, which a read error may explain. The CDR3: CATSAQAPSNTGELFF. The CDR3 DNA is TGTGCCACCAGTGCCCAGGCACCGTCGAATACCGGGGAGCTGTTTTTT. The genes are TRBV24-1 and TRBJ2-2; D remains ambiguous. Germline assignment: CDR1 KGHDR and CDR2 SFDVKD. This CDR3 has 16 residues.

The chain uses TRBV15 and TRBJ1-5; 11 nucleotides align to TRBD1. Germline values: CDR1 LNHNV, CDR2 YYDKDF (reference sequence). Trimming removed 2 bases from V and 5 bases from J; junction bases left unmatched: 11. The CDR3 has 18 amino acids. The CDR3 spells CATSRIQYGTGGDQPQHF. DNA for the CDR3: TGTGCCACCAGCAGAATACAATACGGGACAGGGGGTGATCAGCCCCAGCATTTT.

This rearrangement joins TRBV28 to TRBJ2-5, with D possibly matching TRBD1 (5 bases). The CDR3 consists of 15 residues. The germline V and J ends were trimmed by 3 bases and 5 bases, with 16 bases remaining between them. Germline CDR1 and CDR2: MDHEN and SYDVKM. CDR3 loop: CASSLPVGLMETQYF. The CDR3 DNA reads as TGTGCCAGCAGTTTGCCCGTGGGGCTAATGGAGACCCAGTACTTC.

The V call is TRBV29-1, the J call TRBJ2-3; 13 bases line up with TRBD2. The CDR3 consists of 14 residues. Germline CDR1 reads SQVTM; CDR2 reads ANQGSEA. Unmatched junction bases numbered 6, after V lost 6 bases and J lost 6 bases. CDR3: CSVTSGGARDTQYF. CDR3 DNA: TGCAGCGTCACTAGCGGGGGGGCGCGGGATACGCAGTATTTT.

The V and J genes are TRBV7-9 and TRBJ2-2, with D maybe TRBD2 (5 bases). This CDR3 comprises 14 residues. From germline, CDR1 is SEHNR and CDR2 FQNEAQ (reference sequence). The V gene lost 5 bases and the J gene lost 6 bases, with 13 bases spanning the gap. DNA for the CDR3: TGTGCCAGCAGCCGTTTGGAGCGGTCCGGGGAGCTGTTTTTT. Protein product: CASSRLERSGELFF.

V and J are TRBV10-3 and TRBJ2-3, with D hard to call. This CDR3 is 11 amino acids long. V was trimmed by 2 bases and J by 7 bases, leaving 4 bases between them. Germline lookup yields CDR1 ENHRY and CDR2 SYGVKD. DNA for the CDR3: TGTGCCATCAGTGAGGGCCATACGCAGTATTTT. Its translation: CAISEGHTQYF.

This chain uses TRBV5-1 with TRBJ1-6; TRBD1 matches 9 bases. Germline CDR1 and CDR2: SGHRS and YFSETQ. Unmatched junction bases numbered 2, after V lost 4 bases and J lost 9 bases. This CDR3 spans 13 amino acids. CDR3 amino acids: CASSQDRGSPLHF. CDR3 coding DNA: TGCGCCAGCAGCCAGGACAGGGGTTCACCCCTCCACTTT.

The chain combines TRBV9 with TRBJ2-1; 7 bases are shared with TRBD2. The germline V gene encodes CDR1 SGDLS and CDR2 YYNGEE. This CDR3 region has 17 residues. V lost 4 bases, J lost 9 bases, and 19 bases stayed unmatched. For the CDR3, the DNA is TGTGCCAGCAGCCCCCTCGCAGGCGGGAGCGCGGGGAGTGAGCAGTTCTTC. Amino acids: CASSPLAGGSAGSEQFF.

V gene TRBV18 combines with J gene TRBJ2-2, with 7 nucleotides matching TRBD1. The V and J ends lost 3 bases and 0 bases, in that order; junction bases with no gene match: 7. This CDR3 has 17 amino acids. Germline V CDR1 and CDR2: KGHSH, LQKENI. The CDR3 is CASSPDRPRTNTGELFF. DNA for the CDR3: TGTGCCAGCTCACCGGACAGGCCCCGAACGAACACCGGGGAGCTGTTTTTT.